A single sample is the source of the 29 T cell receptor beta chains below, sequenced in a study of cytomegalovirus exposure and HLA in healthy donors. Both 60 Vbeta primers and 13 Jbeta primers went into the PCR. Profiling relied on immunoSEQ multiplex PCR, and the TCRdb table lists in-frame clones only, not all of them. This table has around 100,000 clones, about three quarters appearing once. Input material: PBMCs. The receptors derive from a male donor in good health and CMV-seropositive.

This sequence joins TRBV10-1 and TRBJ1-5, with 12 bases identical to TRBD1. The CDR3 sequence is 20 residues long. The V gene's germline CDR1 is WNHNN and CDR2 SYGVQD (reference sequence). The ends lost 0 bases at V and 15 bases at J; junction bases unmatched: 24. This chain's CDR3 is CASSESSGGQGALISPTGHF. The CDR3 DNA is TGCGCCAGCAGTGAGTCTTCGGGGGGACAGGGGGCTTTAATCAGCCCCACCGGGCATTTT.

The V and J genes are TRBV7-9 and TRBJ2-3, with a weak D call TRBD2 (7 bases). Trimming stripped 1 base from V and 5 bases from J, with 16 bases between. This CDR3 region has 16 residues. Germline loops: CDR1 SEHNR, CDR2 FQNEAQ (reference sequence). CDR3 region: CASSLGAGARIDTQYF. CDR3 DNA: TGTGCCAGCAGCTTAGGTGCGGGGGCCAGGATAGATACGCAGTATTTT.

The chain couples TRBV28 to TRBJ2-3, with 13 bases lining up with TRBD2. Per germline, CDR1 MDHEN and CDR2 SYDVKM. The CDR3 has 15 residues. V lost 7 bases to trimming and J lost 5 bases; unmatched junction nucleotides: 6. The DNA for the CDR3 is TGTGCCAGCAACCCAAGGACTAGCGGGGGAGATACGCAGTATTTT. It translates to CASNPRTSGGDTQYF.

The CDR3 reads CSGDRASYGYTF. The CDR3 bases are TGCAGCGGGGACAGGGCAAGCTATGGCTACACCTTC. This chain uses TRBV29-1 with TRBJ1-2; 9 bases are shared with TRBD1. This CDR3 is 12 amino acids long. Germline CDR1 reads SQVTM; CDR2 reads ANQGSEA. J gave up 4 bases and V 7 bases, and 4 bases lay outside the gene matches.

This chain joins TRBV6-5 and TRBJ2-7, with 7 bases fitting TRBD1. The junction had 10 bases not matched to a gene; V was cut back by 9 bases and J by 5 bases. The V gene's germline CDR1 is MNHEY and CDR2 SVGAGI. This CDR3 region has 13 residues. The CDR3, as DNA: TGTGCCAGTGGTCTCAGGGGGTTAGACGAGCAGTACTTC. This codes for CASGLRGLDEQYF.

This clone was counted only a few times. The rearrangement uses TRBV5-1 and TRBJ1-1, with a weak D call TRBD1 (6 bases). The CDR3 runs 14 residues. V lost 4 bases and J lost 2, with 12 bases in between. Germline V gives CDR1 SGHRS, CDR2 YFSETQ. The CDR3 region is CASSRTVANTEAFF. The CDR3, as DNA: TGCGCCAGCAGCAGGACAGTCGCCAACACTGAAGCTTTCTTT.

V gene TRBV5-1 combines with J gene TRBJ1-1, with 8 nucleotides matching TRBD1. Germline CDR1 reads SGHRS; CDR2 reads YFSETQ. The ends lost 4 bases at V and 7 bases at J; junction bases unmatched: 9. There are 14 residues in the CDR3. The CDR3 nucleotides read TGCGCCAGCAGCGAACAGGGGGTTCTGATTGAAGCTTTCTTT. Translating it yields CASSEQGVLIEAFF.

The chain employs TRBV28 and TRBJ2-1; no definite D call. This CDR3 comprises 11 residues. Trimming removed 3 bases from V and 9 bases from J, with 6 bases in between. The germline CDR1 and CDR2 sequences are MDHEN and SYDVKM. CDR3 in amino acids: CASSLGSEQFF. CDR3 bases: TGTGCCAGCAGTTTGGGCTCTGAGCAGTTCTTC.

The V gene is TRBV5-8, the J gene TRBJ2-4; TRBD2 matches 8 bases. CDR3 size: 16 residues. V was clipped by 0 bases and J by 3 bases; unmatched bases: 5. Germline CDR1 and CDR2: SGHTS and YDEGEE. The CDR3 reads CASSLDLSGNKNIQYF. In DNA form, the CDR3 reads TGTGCCAGCAGCTTGGATCTTAGCGGGAACAAAAACATTCAGTACTTC. Full variable domain (outside the CDR3, taken from reference TRBV5-8 and TRBJ2-4): EAGVTQSPTHLIKTRGQQATLRCSPISGHTSVYWYQQALGLGLQFLLWYDEGEERNRGNFPPRFSGRQFPNYSSELNVNALELEDSALYLCASSLDLSGNKNIQYFGAGTRLSVL.

The V and J genes are TRBV7-2 and TRBJ2-1; weak D call: TRBD2 (7 bases). Trimming shortened V by 10 bases and J by 12 bases, and 22 bases separated the two germline ends. This CDR3 spans 13 amino acids. The germline gives CDR1 SGHTA, CDR2 FQGNSA. CDR3 nucleotides: TGTGCCACCGCACTGGGGGGGGGCGCCGGGCAGTTCTTC. Its translation is CATALGGGAGQFF.

The chain combines TRBV5-1 with TRBJ1-5, with D unclear. Germline CDR1 and CDR2: SGHRS and YFSETQ. This CDR3 is 18 amino acids long. Trimming left V 0 bases short and J 8 bases short, with 24 bases between. In DNA form, the CDR3 reads TGCGCCAGCAGCTTGGGCCACGGAGGCACTACCTCCGCGGAGCCCCAGCATTTT. As protein: CASSLGHGGTTSAEPQHF.

The chain carries TRBV29-1 and TRBJ2-7, with TRBD2 matching 10 bases. The V gene end was trimmed by 6 bases and the J gene end by 2 bases; junction bases not matched to a gene: 4. CDR1 and CDR2 from the germline V gene are SQVTM and ANQGSEA. CDR3 length: 13 residues. CDR3 sequence (DNA): TGCAGCGTCTGTCTAGCGGGAGCCTACGAGCAGTACTTC. Amino acids: CSVCLAGAYEQYF.

As DNA, the CDR3 is TGTGCCAGTAGTAGATGGACTAGCGGCTCCCAAGAGACCCAGTACTTC. Translating gives CASSRWTSGSQETQYF. The V call is TRBV19, the J call TRBJ2-5; 10 bases match TRBD2. Per the germline V gene, CDR1 is LNHDA and CDR2 is SQIVND (reference sequence). The CDR3 is 16 amino acids. V lost 4 bases and J lost 1; bases outside the gene matches: 6.

The chain has TRBV4-2 and TRBJ2-7; TRBD2 is a possible D gene (6 bases). Trimming removed 3 bases from V and 6 bases from J, with 15 bases in between. The CDR3 spans 14 residues. Germline V gene sequence: CDR1 LGHNA, CDR2 YNFKEQ. CDR3 residues: CASSQDAGTGEQYF. For the CDR3, the DNA is TGTGCCAGCAGCCAGGACGCGGGGACTGGCGAGCAGTACTTC.

The rearrangement links TRBV6-5 to TRBJ1-3; 9 bases agree with TRBD1. There are 15 residues in the CDR3. V shed 6 bases and J 6 bases; nucleotides not matched to a gene: 9. Germline loops: CDR1 MNHEY, CDR2 SVGAGI. DNA of the CDR3: TGTGCCAGCAGAGTGGACAGGGGAGTTACAAACACCATATATTTT. It codes for CASRVDRGVTNTIYF.

The CDR3 is CASSARQDSKTYEQYF. DNA of the CDR3: TGTGCCAGCAGCGCACGACAGGATTCTAAGACCTACGAGCAGTACTTC. The chain carries TRBV9 and TRBJ2-7, with D possibly TRBD1 on 6 matching bases. The germline CDR1 and CDR2 sequences are SGDLS and YYNGEE. CDR3 length equals 16 residues. With 3 bases removed from V and 2 bases from J, the gap between germline ends came to 18 bases.

This rearrangement joins TRBV27 to TRBJ1-3; D possibly corresponds to TRBD1 (6 bases). The germline gives CDR1 MNHEY, CDR2 SMNVEV (reference sequence). V gave up 0 bases and J gave up 9 bases, with 15 bases separating them. The length of the CDR3 is 15 residues. DNA for the CDR3: TGTGCCAGCAGTTTATCGAGGGGGGGGCTAGGCACCATATATTTT. The encoded protein is CASSLSRGGLGTIYF.

The chain joins TRBV6-1 to TRBJ2-7; no firm D call. Trimming removed 0 bases at V and 0 bases at J, with 3 bases between. Germline CDR1 is MNHNS and CDR2 is SASEGT. The length of the CDR3 is 13 residues. CDR3 in DNA: TGTGCCAGCAGTGAAGCTAACTCCTACGAGCAGTACTTC. This gives the protein CASSEANSYEQYF.

This clone was counted only a few times. The chain links TRBV2 to TRBJ2-1, with D tentatively TRBD1 (5 bases). CDR3 length: 15 amino acids. In germline, CDR1 is SNHLY, CDR2 FYNNEI. Trimming cost V 6 bases and J 4 bases, with 16 bases left between them. This CDR3 reads CASREQVIRYNEQFF. DNA of the CDR3: TGTGCCAGCAGAGAACAGGTTATCCGTTACAATGAGCAGTTCTTC.

The CDR3 protein is CASSDRDRGLNSGANVLTF. DNA of the CDR3: TGTGCCAGCAGTGACCGGGACAGGGGGCTTAATTCTGGGGCCAACGTCCTGACTTTC. This rearrangement joins TRBV6-1 to TRBJ2-6; TRBD1 aligns across 12 bases. Germline V gene sequence: CDR1 MNHNS, CDR2 SASEGT. V was clipped by 3 bases and J by 1 base; unmatched bases: 7. This CDR3 contains 19 residues.

The genes are TRBV27 and TRBJ1-2; D unresolved. V was trimmed by 6 bases and J by 5 bases, leaving 13 bases between them. Germline CDR1 is MNHEY and CDR2 is SMNVEV (reference sequence). CDR3 length: 13 amino acids. The DNA for the CDR3 is TGTGCCAGCAGGACGACGACGGGGTATGGCTACACCTTC. Protein product: CASRTTTGYGYTF.

The chain carries TRBV9 and TRBJ2-1; TRBD2 is a possible D gene (6 bases). The CDR3 covers 15 residues. The germline V gene encodes CDR1 SGDLS and CDR2 YYNGEE. Trimming removed 5 bases from V and 2 bases from J, with 14 bases in between. CDR3 sequence: CASSFTGDTYNEQFF. CDR3 bases: TGTGCCAGCAGTTTTACGGGGGATACCTACAATGAGCAGTTCTTC.

The gene calls are TRBV13 and TRBJ1-3; D perhaps matches TRBD1 (6 bases). CDR3 length: 14 amino acids. Germline-derived CDR1 and CDR2 are PRHDT and FYEKMQ (reference sequence). Trimming cost V 5 bases and J 6 bases, with 14 bases left between them. Written as DNA, the CDR3 is TGTGCCAGCAGCGCCTCGACAGGCCAAAACACCATATATTTT. Translation gives CASSASTGQNTIYF. The complete variable domain, with remaining parts taken from reference TRBV13 and TRBJ1-3, reads AAGVIQSPRHLIKEKRETATLKCYPIPRHDTVYWYQQGPGQDPQFLISFYEKMQSDKGSIPDRFSAQQFSDYHSELNMSSLELGDSALYFCASSASTGQNTIYFGEGSWLTVV.

This chain uses TRBV5-6 with TRBJ2-3; weak D call: TRBD2 (6 bases). The germline V gene encodes CDR1 SGHDT and CDR2 YYEEEE. This CDR3 has 14 residues. The V end lost 1 base, the J end lost 4 bases, and 10 bases lay between the germline ends. The DNA of the CDR3 is TGTGCCAGCAGCTTGATCGGGAGTGCAGATACGCAGTATTTT. Protein product: CASSLIGSADTQYF.

The genes are TRBV6-4 and TRBJ1-4; 10 bases match TRBD1. With V trimmed by 2 bases and J by 3 bases, 0 bases remained unmatched. The CDR3 has 15 residues. Germline CDR1 and CDR2: MRHNA and SNTAGT. The CDR3 sequence is CASSDGTGANEKLFF. CDR3 DNA sequence: TGTGCCAGCAGTGACGGGACAGGGGCTAATGAAAAACTGTTTTTT.

Only one count was recorded for this clone. The chain uses TRBV7-2 and TRBJ1-1; 7 nucleotides align to TRBD1. With V trimmed by 7 bases and J by 4 bases, 9 bases remained unmatched. Germline lookup yields CDR1 SGHTA and CDR2 FQGNSA. The CDR3 contains 14 residues. Here the CDR3 DNA reads TGTGCCAGCAAAGAAGGGGGCGGGTTCACTGAAGCTTTCTTT. Translated: CASKEGGGFTEAFF. Supplemented by reference TRBV7-2 and TRBJ1-1, the full variable domain reads GAGVSQSPSNKVTEKGKDVELRCDPISGHTALYWYRQSLGQGLEFLIYFQGNSAPDKSGLPSDRFSAERTGGSVSTLTIQRTQQEDSAVYLCASKEGGGFTEAFFGQGTRLTVV.

The chain joins TRBV6-5 to TRBJ1-1; TRBD1 matches at 8 bases. Germline CDR1 and CDR2: MNHEY and SVGAGI. This CDR3 contains 13 residues. V was pared by 7 bases and J by 4 bases, with 5 bases of the junction left unmatched. The CDR3 here is CASINTGGTEAFF. The CDR3, as DNA: TGTGCCAGCATTAACACAGGGGGCACTGAAGCTTTCTTT.

This chain joins TRBV5-1 and TRBJ2-3; the D is unclear. The CDR3 extends over 15 amino acids. Germline V lookup: CDR1 SGHRS, CDR2 YFSETQ. Trimming took 2 bases from V and 1 from J, leaving 11 bases between them. CDR3 residues: CASSFPGGGTDTQYF. CDR3 coding DNA: TGCGCCAGCAGCTTTCCCGGCGGTGGCACAGATACGCAGTATTTT.

The V gene is TRBV7-2, the J gene TRBJ2-3, with a weak D call TRBD2 (6 bases). Germline-derived CDR1 and CDR2 are SGHTA and FQGNSA. The V end lost 3 bases, the J end lost 0 bases, and 13 bases lay between the germline ends. The CDR3 consists of 16 residues. The CDR3 nucleotides are TGTGCCAGCAGCTTTGATAGCGGAACTAGCACAGATACGCAGTATTTT. It codes for CASSFDSGTSTDTQYF.